A selection of T cell receptor beta chains follows, all from one sample in a study of cytomegalovirus exposure and HLA in healthy donors. Libraries were prepared by immunoSEQ multiplex PCR; TCRdb keeps only in-frame clonotypes and omits some of them. The sample has about 160,000 clones; approximately 80% are singletons. Sequenced material: PBMCs. These receptors all come from a young man in good health and CMV-seropositive. Both conserved end residues are part of each CDR3. The order of the fields is D gene, clone size, V gene, J gene, CDR3 DNA, CDR3 protein. D genes are given only for firm matches. Size values are once, few and many counts, or a class for expanded clones, and some rows have none.

>NA|NA|TRBV5-1|TRBJ2-5
TGCGCCAGCAGCTTGTGGGACACCGTCCCGCAAGAGACCCAGTACTTC
CASSLWDTVPQETQYF
>TRBD1|NA|TRBV15|TRBJ2-1
TGTGCCACCAGCAGGGACAGGGCTCGGGATGAGCAGTTCTTC
CATSRDRARDEQFF
>TRBD1|NA|TRBV7-8|TRBJ2-2
TGTGCCAGCAGCTTATCCGGCAGGACAGGGACAGGGGGCAACACCGGGGAGCTGTTTTTT
CASSLSGRTGTGGNTGELFF
>NA|NA|TRBV30|TRBJ1-2
TGTGCCTGGGCAACCGACTTCTTCTATGGCTACACCTTC
CAWATDFFYGYTF
>TRBD2|NA|TRBV7-9|TRBJ2-5
TGTGCCAGCAGCGACTACGGACTAGCGGGGGAGACCCAGTACTTC
CASSDYGLAGETQYF
>NA|few|TRBV7-9|TRBJ2-7
TGTGCCAGCAGCTTAGGACAGGACGAGCAGTACTTC
CASSLGQDEQYF
>NA|NA|TRBV20-1|TRBJ1-1
TGCAGTGCTAGAGATCCAAATGAAGCTTTCTTT
CSARDPNEAFF
>TRBD1|once|TRBV12-5|TRBJ2-1
TGTGCTAGTGGTTTGCCCACCGGGACAGGCTTATACAATGAGCAGTTCTTC
CASGLPTGTGLYNEQFF
>NA|NA|TRBV10-2|TRBJ2-7
TGCGCCAGCAGTGATAGGGGCCACGAGCAGTACTTC
CASSDRGHEQYF
>NA|NA|TRBV4-3|TRBJ2-7
TGCGCCAGCAGCCAAGCGACAGGGAGGTACGAGCAGTACTTC
CASSQATGRYEQYF
>NA|NA|TRBV14|TRBJ1-3
TGTGCCAGCAGCCAATTCCGCTCTGGAAACACCATATATTTT
CASSQFRSGNTIYF
>TRBD2|NA|TRBV5-1|TRBJ2-5
TGCGCCAGCAGCCCACAAGGGACTAGACAAGAGACCCAGTACTTC
CASSPQGTRQETQYF
>NA|NA|TRBV7-2|TRBJ2-3
TGTGCCAGCAGCTTAGCGCTAACTAGCACAGATACGCAGTATTTT
CASSLALTSTDTQYF
>NA|NA|TRBV2|TRBJ2-3
TGTGCCAGCAGTGAAGGCGCGTTTAGCACAGATACGCAGTATTTT
CASSEGAFSTDTQYF
>NA|NA|TRBV23-1|TRBJ1-1
TGCGCCAGCAGTCAAAGCCCCCCTGACAGCTTTTATAACACTGAAGCTTTCTTT
CASSQSPPDSFYNTEAFF
>NA|NA|TRBV30|TRBJ1-4
TGTGCCTGGAGCCTCAAAAGGGGAGAAAAACTGTTTTTT
CAWSLKRGEKLFF
>NA|few|TRBV7-9|TRBJ1-5
TGTGCCAGCAGCTTTTCGGGGGATCAGCCCCAGCATTTT
CASSFSGDQPQHF
>NA|few|TRBV15|TRBJ1-2
TGTGCCACCAGCAGAGATAAACAGAACTATGGCTACACCTTC
CATSRDKQNYGYTF
>NA|NA|TRBV19|TRBJ2-2
TGTGCCAGTAGTACGACAGGACACGGGGAGCTGTTTTTT
CASSTTGHGELFF
>NA|NA|TRBV6-1|TRBJ2-7
TGTGCCAGCGATAGTTTCTCCTACGAGCAGTACTTC
CASDSFSYEQYF
>TRBD1|NA|TRBV10-3|TRBJ2-7
TGTGCCATCAGCCGGACAGGGGTCGAGCAGTACTTC
CAISRTGVEQYF
>NA|NA|TRBV7-9|TRBJ2-2
NA
CASSTTSPVGRGNTGELFF
>NA|NA|TRBV7-9|TRBJ2-7
TGTGCCAGCAGCTCTATCCAACGACTCAGTGTAGAGCAGTACTTC
CASSSIQRLSVEQYF
>TRBD1|NA|TRBV5-7|TRBJ1-5
TGTGCCAGCAACCGGGACAGGGGCAATCAGCCCCAGCATTTT
CASNRDRGNQPQHF
>TRBD1|NA|TRBV5-1|TRBJ1-2
TGCGCCAGCAGCTTTTTCGCCGGGACAGCCTACGACTATGGCTACACCTTC
CASSFFAGTAYDYGYTF
>TRBD2|NA|TRBV4-2|TRBJ2-2
TGTGCCAGCAGCCCTGGCAACGGGGGGGAAACCGGGGAGCTGTTTTTT
CASSPGNGGETGELFF
>TRBD1|NA|TRBV27|TRBJ1-2
TGTGCCAGCAGCCCCGACAGGGTTGTCTATGGCTACACCTTC
CASSPDRVVYGYTF
>TRBD2|few|TRBV5-1|TRBJ2-7
TGCGCCAGCAGCGCGGGGACTAGCGGGAGTTTGGAGGAGCAGTACTTC
CASSAGTSGSLEEQYF
>NA|once|TRBV19|TRBJ1-5
TGTGCCAGTAGTATAAGTTTCGTCAGGGAGGGGAGCAATCAGCCCCAGCATTTT
CASSISFVREGSNQPQHF
>TRBD1|NA|TRBV4-2|TRBJ1-5
TGTGCCAGCAGCCAGTCCGGGACAGGGGCTTATAGCAATCAGCCCCAGCATTTT
CASSQSGTGAYSNQPQHF
>TRBD2|NA|TRBV7-8|TRBJ2-1
TGTGCCAGCAGACAACTAGCGAGGTACAATGAGCAGTTCTTC
CASRQLARYNEQFF
>TRBD2|NA|TRBV7-9|TRBJ2-7
TGTGCCAGCAGCTTGTTTCGGGTTTCGCTAGCGGGAGCCCCTAACAAGCAGTACTTC
CASSLFRVSLAGAPNKQYF
>NA|NA|TRBV7-2|TRBJ2-3
TGTGCCAGCAGCTTAGTAGCCGGAACTAGCACAGATACGCAGTATTTT
CASSLVAGTSTDTQYF
>TRBD1|NA|TRBV6-1|TRBJ2-6
TGTGCCAGCAGTGTGACAGGGGTCCTGGCATCCGGGGCCAACGTCCTGACTTTC
CASSVTGVLASGANVLTF
>NA|once|TRBV27|TRBJ1-4
TGTGCCAGCAGTCTCGGTGCAACTAATGAAAAACTGTTTTTT
CASSLGATNEKLFF
>TRBD2|NA|TRBV7-2|TRBJ2-7
TGTGCCAGCAGCTTAGATCGCGGGAGCTCCTACGAGCAGTACTTC
CASSLDRGSSYEQYF
>TRBD2|NA|TRBV11-1|TRBJ2-1
TGTGCCAGCAGCTTAGGGGCTAGCGGGAGTAATGAGCAGTTCTTC
CASSLGASGSNEQFF
>TRBD2|NA|TRBV30|TRBJ2-3
TGTGCCTGGACTACTGGGCTAGCGGGGACAGATACGCAGTATTTT
CAWTTGLAGTDTQYF
>NA|NA|TRBV18|TRBJ2-3
TGTGCCAGCTCACCAAGTCAGCGGAGCACAGATACGCAGTATTTT
CASSPSQRSTDTQYF
>TRBD1|few|TRBV18|TRBJ2-1
TGTGCCAGCTCACCACCGGGACAGGGATCGATCAATGAGCAGTTCTTC
CASSPPGQGSINEQFF
>NA|NA|TRBV9|TRBJ2-1
TGTGCCAGCAGCGTAGTTCGTTCCTACAATGAGCAGTTCTTC
CASSVVRSYNEQFF
>TRBD1|NA|TRBV7-3|TRBJ2-5
TGTGCCAGCAGCCGGGACAGGCAAGAGACCCAGTACTTC
CASSRDRQETQYF
>NA|NA|TRBV7-9|TRBJ2-2
TGTGCCAGCAGCCACCCGGTGGCTAGACACACCGGGGAGCTGTTTTTT
CASSHPVARHTGELFF
>NA|NA|TRBV19|TRBJ1-5
TGTGCCAGTAGTCAGAATCCAGGGTATAGCAATCAGCCCCAGCATTTT
CASSQNPGYSNQPQHF
>NA|few|TRBV29-1|TRBJ1-5
TGCAGCGTTCGGCTGGGGGGGGCTGAACTACCGATGCATTTT
CSVRLGGAELPMHF
>TRBD2|few|TRBV19|TRBJ2-5
TGTGCCAGTAGTATAGCTAGCGGGGGGGCCTATGAGACCCAGTACTTC
CASSIASGGAYETQYF
>TRBD2|NA|TRBV6-1|TRBJ2-7
TGTGCCAGCAGCGGGGAGGGACTAGCGGGGTACGAGCAGTACTTC
CASSGEGLAGYEQYF
>NA|few|TRBV29-1|TRBJ2-5
TGCAGCGTTGATTCTTCAGGTCGGCAGACCCAGTACTTC
CSVDSSGRQTQYF
>NA|NA|TRBV4-3|TRBJ1-1
TGCGCCAGCAGCCAAGAACAGGGCCCTGAAGCTTTCTTT
CASSQEQGPEAFF
>NA|NA|TRBV4-1|TRBJ2-7
TGCGCCAGCAGCCAAGATTACAGGGAGGGCGAGCAGTACTTC
CASSQDYREGEQYF
>TRBD1|NA|TRBV18|TRBJ1-5
TGTGCCAGCTCACCACCCTTGACAGGGCCTAATCAGCCCCAGCATTTT
CASSPPLTGPNQPQHF
>TRBD2|NA|TRBV2|TRBJ2-7
TGTGCCAGCAGTGATTGGAGGGCGGGAGTCGACGAGCAGTACTTC
CASSDWRAGVDEQYF
>TRBD1|NA|TRBV7-9|TRBJ1-4
TGTGCCAGCAGCCTGCGACAGGGGATAAATGAAAAACTGTTTTTT
CASSLRQGINEKLFF
>NA|NA|TRBV5-8|TRBJ1-1
TGTGCCAACAGCCCACTCTGGGCTAGGGGAGCTTTCTTT
CANSPLWARGAFF
>NA|NA|TRBV5-1|TRBJ2-1
TGCGCCAGCAGCTTGGGGCCCTACAATGAGCAGTTCTTC
CASSLGPYNEQFF
>TRBD1|few|TRBV4-3|TRBJ2-7
TGCGCCAGCACCACAGGGGCCTACGAGCAGTACTTC
CASTTGAYEQYF
>NA|NA|TRBV6-5|TRBJ1-2
TGTGCCACCGACCGACGGGGTTGGAACTATGGCTACACCTTC
CATDRRGWNYGYTF
>TRBD1|NA|TRBV19|TRBJ1-2
TGTGCCAGTAGTATAGTACCCGGGACAGGGAAGGGCTACACCTTC
CASSIVPGTGKGYTF
>TRBD2|NA|TRBV7-9|TRBJ2-3
TGTGCCAGCGGGACTAGCGGGGTAGGAGATACGCAGTATTTT
CASGTSGVGDTQYF